There are a few counts of the clone carrying this T cell receptor beta chain. Per sample, extraction of total RNA gave at least 5.5 micrograms in every case. The data stem from a study of blood T cells in healthy people across ages. Primed by a sample-barcoded 5' primer and a J-beta primer mix, a second PCR proceeded for 7 to 11 cycles. Each sample provided no less than 2.5 million CDR3-containing paired-end reads. TCRdb re-analysed the 5' RACE reads in MiXCR, keeping a single row per CDR3 protein. Of around 990,000 distinct CDR3 sequences in the sample, roughly a quarter were seen once. CDR3 length: 13 residues. The V end lost 3 bases, the J end lost 5 bases, and 8 bases lay between the germline ends. This sample also appeared in a second study, on T cells of mothers and their children. That work adds: Unrelated pairs and related pairs have their TCR recombination output shaped similarly by thymic selection.

The source material was blood. V and J are TRBV12-3 or TRBV12-4 and TRBJ1-5; D uncertain. This receptor was obtained from a girl under 10 years old in good health. The CDR3 region is CASSLTEHQPQHF. The DNA of the CDR3 is TGTGCCAGCAGTTTGACGGAACATCAGCCCCAGCATTTT.